Shown below are 29 T cell receptor beta chains from a single sample sequenced in a study of T cell repertoires in cytomegalovirus infection. From the reads, TCRdb called clonotypes with MiXCR, one entry per CDR3 protein. The data hold 680,000 or so distinct CDR3 sequences, with around 31% observed a single time. Antigens for these TCRs are unknown. The source was cultured PBMCs, collected from culture after CMV antigen stimulation. The receptors derive from a human donor in good health (CMV status not recorded). Some clones in this sample may be carry-over from other donors' samples.

In this sample, this clonotype turned up many times. The chain recombines TRBV7-2 with TRBJ1-5, with a weak D call TRBD1 (6 bases). Between the trimmed V and J ends, which lost 1 base and 7 bases, there was a span of 11 bases. This CDR3 region has 14 residues. Germline CDR1 SGHTA, CDR2 FQGNSA. The CDR3 loop is CASSLGGARQPQHF. The CDR3 coding sequence is TGTGCCAGCAGCTTAGGGGGGGCGCGGCAGCCCCAGCATTTT.

The gene calls are TRBV9 and TRBJ1-5; D may be TRBD1 (5 bases). The germline gives CDR1 SGDLS, CDR2 YYNGEE. The CDR3 extends over 15 amino acids. Trimming took 4 bases from V and 4 from J, leaving 15 bases between them. CDR3 protein: CASSITGTENQPQHF. The CDR3, as DNA: TGTGCCAGCAGCATCACCGGGACTGAGAATCAGCCCCAGCATTTT.

This clonotype was picked up one time. V usage is TRBV19 and J usage is TRBJ2-4; perhaps TRBD2 as D (6 bases). The CDR3 spans 14 residues. Deletions cut 3 bases from V and 1 base from J, with 7 bases between. Germline V CDR1 and CDR2: LNHDA, SQIVND (reference sequence). CDR3: CASSMSGAKNIQYF. The CDR3 DNA reads as TGTGCCAGTAGTATGAGCGGGGCCAAAAACATTCAGTACTTC.

The chain carries TRBV5-1 and TRBJ2-7; D uncertain. In germline, CDR1 is SGHRS, CDR2 YFSETQ. This CDR3 comprises 15 residues. V lost 7 bases to trimming and J lost 2 bases, with 19 bases between them. The CDR3 protein is CASARAAGDAYEQYF. CDR3 sequence (DNA): TGCGCCAGCGCCCGGGCGGCTGGAGACGCCTACGAGCAGTACTTC.

J is TRBJ2-7 and V is TRBV4-1, with D possibly called TRBD1 or TRBD2 (5 bases each). Trimming removed 2 bases from V and 7 bases from J, with 21 bases in between. Germline CDR1 MGHRA, CDR2 YSYEKL. The CDR3 has 16 residues. The CDR3 sequence is CASSQPKGTGLGEQYF. CDR3 bases: TGCGCCAGCAGCCAACCAAAAGGGACGGGTCTTGGAGAGCAGTACTTC.

The sample holds a few counts of this clonotype. The genes are TRBV15 and TRBJ1-4, with D maybe TRBD1 (6 bases). Trimming removed 5 bases at V and 6 bases at J, with 16 bases between. Per germline, CDR1 LNHNV and CDR2 YYDKDF (reference sequence). The CDR3 has 15 residues. CDR3 in DNA: TGTGCCACCAGCCTCGGGACACCAAGGGATGAAAAACTGTTTTTT. Translating gives CATSLGTPRDEKLFF.

This clonotype was seen a handful of times. This sequence joins TRBV6-2 or TRBV6-3 and TRBJ2-5, with 9 bases that match TRBD2. V lost 7 bases to trimming and J lost 2 bases; unmatched junction nucleotides: 8. Germline V gene lookup returns CDR1 MNHEY and CDR2 SVGEGT. The length of the CDR3 is 15 residues. This CDR3 reads CASTGVAGEQETQYF. DNA of the CDR3: TGTGCCAGCACCGGGGTAGCGGGAGAACAAGAGACCCAGTACTTC.

This clonotype was counted a few times. The chain combines TRBV7-2 with TRBJ2-3; D is uncertain. The CDR3 consists of 14 residues. Trimming pared 3 bases from V and 1 base from J, leaving 8 bases between. CDR1 SGHTA and CDR2 FQGNSA come from the germline V gene. This CDR3 is CASSFLPGTDTQYF. DNA for the CDR3: TGTGCCAGCAGCTTCCTGCCGGGCACAGATACGCAGTATTTT. Variable domain in full (rest from reference TRBV7-2 and TRBJ2-3): GAGVSQSPSNKVTEKGKDVELRCDPISGHTALYWYRQSLGQGLEFLIYFQGNSAPDKSGLPSDRFSAERTGGSVSTLTIQRTQQEDSAVYLCASSFLPGTDTQYFGPGTRLTVL.

This clonotype was detected only a few times. This rearrangement joins TRBV28 to TRBJ1-1; D is perhaps TRBD1 (5 bases). This CDR3 comprises 15 residues. Germline CDR1 reads MDHEN; CDR2 reads SYDVKM. The ends were cut back, 8 bases at V and 0 bases at J, with 16 bases in the middle. CDR3 in amino acids: CASAGWGDLNTEAFF. The CDR3 DNA reads TGTGCCAGCGCGGGGTGGGGGGACTTGAACACTGAAGCTTTCTTT. Combining the CDR3 with reference TRBV28 and TRBJ1-1 gives the whole variable domain DVKVTQSSRYLVKRTGEKVFLECVQDMDHENMFWYRQDPGLGLRLIYFSYDVKMKEKGDIPEGYSVSREKKERFSLILESASTNQTSMYLCASAGWGDLNTEAFFGQGTRLTVV.

This chain joins TRBV4-1 and TRBJ2-5; 10 bases are shared with TRBD1. Per the germline V gene, CDR1 is MGHRA and CDR2 is YSYEKL. V trimming: 3 bases; J trimming: 4 bases; junction bases outside the gene matches: 5. The CDR3 loop spans 15 amino acids. The CDR3 protein is CASSHPGQGSETQYF. Written as DNA, the CDR3 is TGCGCCAGCAGCCATCCGGGACAGGGGTCAGAGACCCAGTACTTC.

In this sample, this clonotype turned up a few times. This chain connects TRBV7-6 to TRBJ2-7; TRBD2 matches 13 bases. The CDR3 has 17 residues. J lost 1 base, V lost 0 bases, and 3 bases had no gene match. The germline V gene has CDR1 SGHVS and CDR2 FNYEAQ. The DNA of the CDR3 is TGTGCCAGCAGCTTAGCAACTAGCGGGGGGGATTCCTACGAGCAGTACTTC. This codes for CASSLATSGGDSYEQYF. Looking up the rest from reference TRBV7-6 and TRBJ2-7 gives the full variable domain: GAGVSQSPRYKVTKRGQDVALRCDPISGHVSLYWYRQALGQGPEFLTYFNYEAQQDKSGLPNDRFSAERPEGSISTLTIQRTEQRDSAMYRCASSLATSGGDSYEQYFGPGTRLTVT.

The chain combines TRBV4-1 with TRBJ2-2; D might be TRBD1 (6 bases). CDR1 and CDR2 (germline): MGHRA, YSYEKL. The CDR3 totals 15 residues. Trimming stripped 2 bases from V and 6 bases from J, with 13 bases between. The CDR3 sequence is CASSQFLQGPGELFF. CDR3 sequence (DNA): TGCGCCAGCAGCCAATTTTTACAGGGCCCCGGGGAGCTGTTTTTT.

The V call is TRBV2, the J call TRBJ2-2; 9 bases fit TRBD2. The V and J ends lost 11 bases and 0 bases, in that order; junction bases with no gene match: 10. The length of the CDR3 is 16 residues. Germline lookup yields CDR1 SNHLY and CDR2 FYNNEI. The CDR3 bases are TGTGCCGCAGGTGGTAGCGGGAGCGCGAACACCGGGGAGCTGTTTTTT. Its translation: CAAGGSGSANTGELFF.

The chain uses TRBV20-1 and TRBJ2-1, with D tentatively TRBD1 or TRBD2 (5 bases each). Trimming removed 6 bases at V and 0 bases at J, with 12 bases between. This CDR3 is 14 amino acids long. Per germline, CDR1 DFQATT and CDR2 SNEGSKA (reference sequence). CDR3 in amino acids: CSATWGSSYNEQFF. As DNA, the CDR3 is TGCAGTGCCACTTGGGGGAGCTCCTACAATGAGCAGTTCTTC.

This clonotype was seen a handful of times. This chain joins TRBV7-2 and TRBJ2-2, with D perhaps TRBD2 (6 bases). This CDR3 comprises 16 residues. From germline, CDR1 is SGHTA and CDR2 FQGNSA. Between the trimmed V and J ends, which lost 1 base and 3 bases, there was a span of 12 bases. CDR3 amino acids: CASSLEGGSYTGELFF. The CDR3 coding sequence is TGTGCCAGCAGCTTAGAAGGAGGGAGTTACACCGGGGAGCTGTTTTTT.

This clonotype showed up just once. The chain couples TRBV3-1 to TRBJ2-5; D not resolved. Per germline, CDR1 LGHDT and CDR2 YNNKEL (reference sequence). The CDR3 loop spans 15 amino acids. Trimming pared 4 bases from V and 5 bases from J, leaving 17 bases between. Here the CDR3 reads CASSLSGSRLETQYF. CDR3 coding DNA: TGTGCCAGCAGCCTCTCGGGCAGCCGTCTGGAGACCCAGTACTTC.

This clonotype was found many times. CDR3 protein: CASSLYSGLQHF. As DNA, the CDR3 is TGTGCCAGCAGCTTATATAGTGGTCTCCAGCATTTT. This chain joins TRBV7-2 and TRBJ1-5; no firm D call. Trimming pared 2 bases from V and 12 bases from J, leaving 11 bases between. The CDR3 is 12 residues long. CDR1 and CDR2 from the germline V gene are SGHTA and FQGNSA.

This clonotype was picked up a small number of times. This chain uses TRBV20-1 with TRBJ2-3, with 8 bases that match TRBD2. The CDR3 consists of 15 residues. Germline-derived CDR1 and CDR2 are DFQATT and SNEGSKA (reference sequence). V shed 0 bases and J 4 bases; nucleotides not matched to a gene: 6. The CDR3 spells CSARDERGYSDTQYF. DNA of the CDR3: TGCAGTGCTAGAGACGAGCGGGGGTATTCAGATACGCAGTATTTT.

The genes are TRBV15 and TRBJ2-7; D may be TRBD2 (6 bases). V shed 1 base and J shed 5 bases, with 21 bases lying between them. The CDR3 has 17 residues. Germline lookup yields CDR1 LNHNV and CDR2 YYDKDF (reference sequence). For the CDR3, the DNA is TGTGCCACCAGCAGAGGCTCTGGCGGGCGGGATTACCACGAGCAGTACTTC. Translating gives CATSRGSGGRDYHEQYF.

The chain has TRBV10-3 and TRBJ2-1; D unclear. V dropped 3 bases and J dropped 0 bases, with 9 bases sitting between them. CDR3 length: 15 amino acids. The germline V gene has CDR1 ENHRY and CDR2 SYGVKD. CDR3 in DNA: TGTGCCATCAGTGATGCCCGGAGCTCCTACAATGAGCAGTTCTTC. Translated, it gives CAISDARSSYNEQFF.

This clonotype has only a few counts. The rearrangement joins TRBV20-1 to TRBJ2-7; the match to TRBD1 covers 9 bases. V trimming: 3 bases; J trimming: 1 base; junction bases outside the gene matches: 7. The CDR3 is 15 amino acids. Germline-derived CDR1 and CDR2 are DFQATT and SNEGSKA (reference sequence). The CDR3 DNA reads TGCAGTGCTAGTCGACAGGGGGTCGGATCCTACGAGCAGTACTTC. This gives the protein CSASRQGVGSYEQYF.

This chain links TRBV5-4 with TRBJ2-7; D is possibly TRBD2 (5 bases). The CDR3 totals 15 residues. V lost 2 bases and J 1 base, leaving 13 bases between the germline ends. The germline CDR1 and CDR2 sequences are SGHNT and YYREEE (reference sequence). The CDR3, as DNA: TGTGCCAGCAGCTTATTGGCGGGTGCTTCCTACGAGCAGTACTTC. Encoded protein: CASSLLAGASYEQYF. The whole variable domain, remainder taken from reference TRBV5-4 and TRBJ2-7, is ETGVTQSPTHLIKTRGQQVTLRCSSQSGHNTVSWYQQALGQGPQFIFQYYREEENGRGNFPPRFSGLQFPNYSSELNVNALELDDSALYLCASSLLAGASYEQYFGPGTRLTVT.

This clonotype was picked up a small number of times. V gene TRBV12-3 or TRBV12-4 combines with J gene TRBJ1-5; D is possibly TRBD1 (6 bases). V was trimmed by 3 bases and J by 6 bases, leaving 12 bases between them. This CDR3 is built from 14 residues. The CDR3 sequence: CASSFAAGVQPQHF. CDR3 nucleotides: TGTGCCAGCAGTTTTGCGGCAGGGGTTCAGCCCCAGCATTTT.

The chain has TRBV5-1 and TRBJ2-5; D is possibly TRBD1 (5 bases). V dropped 1 base and J dropped 1 base, with 11 bases sitting between them. CDR3 length equals 15 residues. Germline loops: CDR1 SGHRS, CDR2 YFSETQ. This CDR3 is CASSLSLGVQETQYF. The DNA for the CDR3 is TGCGCCAGCAGCTTGTCCCTAGGGGTCCAAGAGACCCAGTACTTC.

This clonotype was counted at least ten times. The rearrangement links TRBV7-2 to TRBJ2-7; D might be TRBD1 (5 bases). The CDR3 consists of 14 residues. V lost 3 bases, J lost 2 bases, and 11 bases lay in between. Germline assignment: CDR1 SGHTA and CDR2 FQGNSA. The CDR3 spells CASSFGQSPYEQYF. CDR3 DNA: TGTGCCAGCAGCTTTGGACAAAGCCCCTACGAGCAGTACTTC.

This clonotype has a handful of counts. V gene TRBV12-3 or TRBV12-4 combines with J gene TRBJ1-1; no definite D call. The CDR3 covers 15 residues. The V gene lost 6 bases and the J gene lost 1 base, with 15 bases spanning the gap. This chain's CDR3 is CASSVHAAPNTEAFF. The DNA of the CDR3 is TGTGCCAGCAGCGTTCACGCAGCTCCGAACACTGAAGCTTTCTTT.

The J gene is TRBJ2-3, the V gene TRBV20-1; D is possibly TRBD2 (6 bases). Trimming removed 2 bases at V and 4 bases at J, with 10 bases between. Germline loops: CDR1 DFQATT, CDR2 SNEGSKA (reference sequence). The CDR3 totals 13 residues. Here the CDR3 DNA reads TGCAGTGCTAGACCTAGCGCCTCAGATACGCAGTATTTT. As protein: CSARPSASDTQYF.

J is TRBJ1-4 and V is TRBV29-1; no clear D. CDR1 is SQVTM, CDR2 ANQGSEA, per germline. The CDR3 loop spans 12 amino acids. Trimming stripped 2 bases from V and 8 bases from J, with 9 bases between. CDR3 nucleotides: TGCAGCGTTGAAACCCCAGAAGAAAAACTGTTTTTT. This gives the protein CSVETPEEKLFF.

The J gene is TRBJ2-5, the V gene TRBV7-2; 12 positions match TRBD2. V shed 2 bases and J 5 bases; nucleotides not matched to a gene: 6. This CDR3 has 16 residues. The germline V gene encodes CDR1 SGHTA and CDR2 FQGNSA. CDR3 residues: CASSLRRLAGVETQYF. CDR3 in DNA: TGTGCCAGCAGCTTACGGAGACTAGCGGGAGTGGAGACCCAGTACTTC.